A single sample gave rise to the 9 T cell receptor beta chains below, sequenced in a study of graft-versus-host responses after intestinal transplantation. Assay used: immunoSEQ multiplex PCR; TCRdb lists only in-frame clones, some missing. This sample carries around 93,000 clones, under 95% of them seen once, and the ten largest clones take roughly 5.5%. Their antigen targets remain unknown. The sample was unstimulated CD8+ T cells sorted from spleen or lymph node cells, taken before intestinal transplant. The origin of the receptors is a human donor who received an intestinal transplant.

This clone showed up just once. The chain employs TRBV13 and TRBJ2-3; TRBD1 aligns across 7 bases. The CDR3 covers 15 residues. The V and J ends lost 5 bases and 1 base, in that order; junction bases with no gene match: 6. CDR1 is PRHDT, CDR2 FYEKMQ, per germline (reference sequence). The CDR3, as DNA: TGTGCCAGCAGCACCCGGGGACAGCGCACAGATACGCAGTATTTT. It is translated as CASSTRGQRTDTQYF.

The chain has TRBV11-3 and TRBJ2-3; D gene unclear. V lost 3 bases, J lost 2 bases, and 9 bases lay in between. CDR3 length: 14 amino acids. CDR1 and CDR2 from the germline V gene are SGHNT and YENEEA. Here the CDR3 DNA reads TGTGCCAGCAGCTTCGGCCAGGACACAGATACGCAGTATTTT. This codes for CASSFGQDTDTQYF.

The chain employs TRBV20-1 and TRBJ1-2; D is unclear. This CDR3 is built from 10 residues. Germline loops: CDR1 DFQATT, CDR2 SNEGSKA (reference sequence). V gave up 6 bases and J gave up 4 bases, with 6 bases separating them. The CDR3 here is CSALGYGYTF. CDR3 DNA: TGCAGTGCCCTTGGCTATGGCTACACCTTC.

The chain carries TRBV5-4 and TRBJ2-5; D possibly matches TRBD1 or TRBD2 (5 bases each). Trimming took 5 bases from V and 5 from J, leaving 13 bases between them. The CDR3 spans 13 residues. Germline CDR1 SGHNT, CDR2 YYREEE (reference sequence). DNA of the CDR3: TGTGCCAGCAGGACCGACTGGGGGGAGACCCAGTACTTC. Translating it yields CASRTDWGETQYF.

The chain carries TRBV7-3 and TRBJ2-7; 7 bases agree with TRBD2. CDR3 length equals 13 residues. Germline loops: CDR1 SGHTA, CDR2 FQGTGA. J gave up 7 bases and V 5 bases, and 8 bases lay outside the gene matches. CDR3 in amino acids: CASSLEGEGEQYF. CDR3 coding DNA: TGTGCCAGCAGCCTTGAAGGGGAGGGAGAGCAGTACTTC.

The V and J genes are TRBV28 and TRBJ2-1, with TRBD1 matching over 7 bases. This CDR3 has 15 amino acids. With V trimmed by 6 bases and J by 2 bases, 7 bases remained unmatched. Germline CDR1 is MDHEN and CDR2 is SYDVKM. CDR3 bases: TGTGCCAGCAGGGTTGACAGGGACCCCTACAATGAGCAGTTCTTC. This encodes CASRVDRDPYNEQFF. Based on the CDR3 plus reference TRBV28 and TRBJ2-1, the full variable domain is DVKVTQSSRYLVKRTGEKVFLECVQDMDHENMFWYRQDPGLGLRLIYFSYDVKMKEKGDIPEGYSVSREKKERFSLILESASTNQTSMYLCASRVDRDPYNEQFFGPGTRLTVL.

The CDR3 loop reads CASSVEGSSYNSPLHF. For the CDR3, the DNA is TGTGCCAGCAGCGTTGAGGGTAGCTCCTATAATTCACCCCTCCACTTT. This sequence joins TRBV9 and TRBJ1-6; D ambiguous. V dropped 2 bases and J dropped 0 bases, with 9 bases sitting between them. The CDR3 extends over 16 amino acids. CDR1 is SGDLS, CDR2 YYNGEE, per germline.

This chain links TRBV6-5 with TRBJ2-7, with 8 positions matching TRBD1. Unmatched junction bases numbered 3, after V lost 4 bases and J lost 7 bases. Germline V gene data show CDR1 as MNHEY and CDR2 as SVGAGI. The CDR3 covers 12 residues. Here the CDR3 reads CASSWTGQEQYF. As DNA, the CDR3 is TGTGCCAGCAGTTGGACAGGGCAAGAGCAGTACTTC.

This sequence joins TRBV13 and TRBJ2-2; 8 bases map to TRBD2. The J segment lost 12 bases and the V segment lost 5 bases, leaving 8 bases of the junction unmatched. Germline CDR1 reads PRHDT; CDR2 reads FYEKMQ (reference sequence). The CDR3 is 13 amino acids. Here the CDR3 reads CASSPRGGRKLFF. As DNA, the CDR3 is TGTGCCAGCAGCCCTCGGGGGGGTAGGAAGCTGTTTTTT.